This passage covers 18 T cell receptor beta chains from one sample sequenced in a study of tissue T cells after allogeneic stem cell transplantation. Clones were read by immunoSEQ multiplex PCR, and TCRdb kept only the in-frame ones, dropping some. The repertoire holds approximately 4,100 clones, with approximately 44% as singletons. This sample's time point: mouse harvest day 14 after allogeneic transplant. Mouse grafts combined 10^7 T-cell-depleted bone marrow cells with 10^6 splenic CD5+ T cells. The sample consisted of lymph node tissue. These receptors were obtained from a female BALB/c mouse given C57BL/6 T cells with graft-versus-host disease after an allogeneic hematopoietic cell transplant.

As concerns this clone: Mouse gene names and germline throughout. The read halts 1 residue ahead of the CDR3 end, with the missing end drawn from the germline J gene. V usage is TRBV13-1 and J usage is TRBJ2-5; 8 bases fit TRBD2. CDR1 is NSHNY, CDR2 SYGAGN, per germline. V was clipped by 5 bases and J by 1 base; unmatched bases: 3. This CDR3 is built from 14 residues. The DNA read from the CDR3 is TGTGCCAGCAGGACGACTGGGGACCAAGACACCCAGTAC. Its translation: CASRTTGDQDTQY. The CDR3 reads in full as CASRTTGDQDTQYF.

As regards this clone: Gene labels here are mouse ones. Read coverage stops 1 residue before the CDR3 terminus; the germline J gene supplies the remainder. The V and J genes are TRBV16 and TRBJ1-4; D remains unclear. The CDR3 loop spans 14 amino acids. Germline V gene sequence: CDR1 SGHSA, CDR2 FRNQAP. Trimming stripped 0 bases from V and 4 bases from J, with 6 bases between. CDR3 in amino acids: CASSLEAGNERLFF. CDR3 DNA, as far as it was read: TGTGCAAGCAGCTTAGAGGCAGGCAACGAAAGATTATTT.

With regard to this clone: Mouse gene names and germline throughout. Read sequence stops 1 residue before the CDR3 end, and the germline J gene provides the missing end. The gene calls are TRBV1 and TRBJ2-7; the match to TRBD2 covers 10 bases. Unmatched junction bases numbered 4, after V lost 1 base and J lost 7 bases. The V gene's germline CDR1 is NSQYPW and CDR2 LRSPGD (reference sequence). CDR3 length equals 14 residues. CDR3 amino acids: CTCSAGLGGREQYF. Incomplete CDR3 DNA: TGCACCTGCAGTGCAGGGCTGGGGGGGCGGGAACAGTAC.

As regards this clone: Germline and genes here are mouse. The CDR3 end lies 1 residue beyond the end of the read and is filled in from the germline J gene. The gene calls are TRBV14 and TRBJ1-5; D not resolved. The CDR3 spans 13 residues. V lost 5 bases and J lost 3, with 9 bases in between. The germline V gene has CDR1 SGHDT and CDR2 FRDEAV. This CDR3 reads CASSSTVNQAPLF. The part of the CDR3 DNA that was read is TGTGCCAGCAGCTCAACAGTCAACCAGGCTCCGCTT.

The table lists this clone with a count of one. The junction does not match germline at one end; this may be a read error. All gene names here are mouse names. The read stops 1 residue short of the end of the CDR3; the missing end is completed from the germline J gene. The V gene is TRBV13-1, the J gene TRBJ2-7, with no clear D. The CDR3 loop spans 14 amino acids. Germline V gene lookup returns CDR1 NSHNY and CDR2 SYGAGN. Incomplete CDR3 DNA: TGTCCCAGCACTGATGATGGGCCGGTTAATGAACAGTAC. Residues: CPSTDDGPVNEQY. The entire CDR3 protein reads CPSTDDGPVNEQYF.

Concerning this clone: Genes and germline are mouse. The sequenced fragment ends 1 residue before the CDR3 boundary, so the rest is inferred from the germline J gene. The rearrangement uses TRBV12-1 and TRBJ2-1, with 8 nucleotides matching TRBD2. Per the germline V gene, CDR1 is SGHSN and CDR2 is HYEKVE. The CDR3 loop spans 14 amino acids. V was clipped by 0 bases and J by 3 bases; unmatched bases: 0. This CDR3 reads CASSLLGGYAEQFF. The sequenced CDR3 bases are TGTGCCAGCTCTCTCCTGGGGGGCTATGCTGAGCAGTTC.

Details on this clone: Here the gene names and germline are mouse. The CDR3 extends 1 residue past the end of the read, so its final part is completed from the germline J gene. This rearrangement joins TRBV16 to TRBJ2-7; maybe TRBD1 (6 bases). From germline, CDR1 is SGHSA and CDR2 FRNQAP. Trimming stripped 5 bases from V and 1 base from J, with 12 bases between. CDR3 length: 14 amino acids. The sequenced part of the CDR3 DNA is TGTGCAAGCAGCCAGGAGGGGGAGTCCTATGAACAGTAC. Its protein product is CASSQEGESYEQY. The full CDR3 protein reads CASSQEGESYEQYF.

This clone occurred a few times. Gene names and germline match the mouse. The CDR3 end falls 1 residue outside the read, so it is completed with the germline J gene. The chain has TRBV16 and TRBJ2-1; 9 bases match TRBD1. Germline values: CDR1 SGHSA, CDR2 FRNQAP. The CDR3 has 14 residues. Losses at the gene ends were 4 bases for V and 5 bases for J; bases not matched to a gene: 3. This chain's CDR3 is CASSSTGGHAEQFF. The DNA read from the CDR3 is TGTGCAAGCAGCTCCACAGGGGGCCATGCTGAGCAGTTC.

This clone is medium-sized. Each gene name is a mouse one. Read data end 1 residue before the CDR3 end; the end is taken from the germline J gene. The chain links TRBV19 to TRBJ2-7, with TRBD1 as a possible D gene (5 bases). The germline gives CDR1 FNHDT, CDR2 SITEND (reference sequence). The CDR3 sequence is 11 residues long. V lost 4 bases and J lost 6, with 8 bases in between. The CDR3 loop is CASSQGFEQYF. The covered CDR3 bases are TGTGCCAGCAGTCAGGGTTTTGAACAGTAC.

Notes on this clone: Gene names follow the mouse nomenclature. The CDR3 is cut off 1 residue early in the read; its end comes from the germline J gene. The chain employs TRBV4 and TRBJ2-7; TRBD2 matches 10 bases. Losses at the gene ends were 4 bases for V and 7 bases for J; bases not matched to a gene: 7. The CDR3 length is 14 residues. Per germline, CDR1 LGHDT and CDR2 YNNKQL (reference sequence). CDR3 residues: CASSLAGGAREQYF. The covered CDR3 bases are TGTGCCAGCAGCTTAGCTGGGGGGGCGCGAGAACAGTAC.

This clone was seen just once. The gene names given are mouse names. The CDR3 goes on 1 residue after the read ends, and that part is filled in from the germline J gene. The chain has TRBV3 and TRBJ2-4, with 9 bases aligning to TRBD2. The CDR3 extends over 15 amino acids. Trimming took 1 base from V and 1 from J; bases not matched to a gene: 0. CDR1 and CDR2 (germline): SNHLY, FYNGKV (reference sequence). The covered CDR3 bases are TGTGCCAGCAGCTTAGGACTGGGGGGTCAAAACACCTTGTAC. It specifies CASSLGLGGQNTLY. The entire CDR3 sequence reads CASSLGLGGQNTLYF.

This clone appeared a few times. Gene names are mouse gene names. The part of the CDR3 DNA that was read is TGTGCCAGCAGTCTAGACATCAATTCTGGAAATACGCTCTAT. Translating gives CASSLDINSGNTLY. Given in full, the CDR3 is CASSLDINSGNTLYF. The chain has TRBV26 and TRBJ1-3; D is unclear. The observed sequence ends 1 residue before the CDR3 terminus, with the missing tail filled in from the germline J gene. This CDR3 contains 15 residues. Per germline, CDR1 KGHPV and CDR2 FQNQEV (reference sequence). V was shortened by 3 bases and J by 0 bases, with 9 bases between the two germline ends.

Of note for this clone: All gene names here are mouse names. The CDR3 goes on 1 residue after the read ends, and that part is filled in from the germline J gene. The chain joins TRBV13-1 to TRBJ2-3; TRBD2 matches at 8 bases. V trimming: 1 base; J trimming: 0 bases; junction bases outside the gene matches: 4. The CDR3 sequence is 16 residues long. The germline V gene has CDR1 NSHNY and CDR2 SYGAGN. CDR3 DNA (partial): TGTGCCAGCAGTGATTTCTGGGGGGCTAGTGCAGAAACGCTGTAT. This gives the protein CASSDFWGASAETLY. The whole CDR3 protein reads CASSDFWGASAETLYF.

This clone was found a few times. Genes and germline come from the mouse. The read ends 1 residue early relative to the CDR3; the germline J gene fills the gap. The V gene is TRBV26, the J gene TRBJ1-5; D unclear. In germline, CDR1 is KGHPV, CDR2 FQNQEV (reference sequence). The CDR3 is 12 amino acids. V dropped 0 bases and J dropped 8 bases, with 5 bases sitting between them. The CDR3 protein is CASSLSTEAPLF. The sequenced CDR3 bases are TGTGCCAGCAGTCTGTCGACGGAGGCTCCGCTT.

To note about this clone: Any gene name here is a mouse gene name. The read gets to within 1 residue of the CDR3 end, and the germline J gene fills in the rest. The chain uses TRBV12-1 and TRBJ2-7; 10 nucleotides align to TRBD2. Unmatched junction bases numbered 8, after V lost 0 bases and J lost 7 bases. CDR1 and CDR2 from the germline V gene are SGHSN and HYEKVE. This CDR3 is 15 amino acids long. CDR3 in amino acids: CASSLGLGGRREQYF. The sequenced part of the CDR3 DNA is TGTGCCAGCTCTCTCGGGCTGGGGGGGCGAAGAGAACAGTAC.

Remarks on this clone: All gene names here are mouse names. The read stops 1 residue short of the end of the CDR3; the missing end is completed from the germline J gene. This chain links TRBV15 with TRBJ2-7; no definite D call. Trimming removed 2 bases from V and 0 bases from J, with 5 bases in between. Germline assignment: CDR1 SGHND and CDR2 FRSKSL. The CDR3 runs 13 residues. CDR3 protein: CASSLQSSYEQYF. The covered CDR3 bases are TGTGCCAGCAGTTTACAGAGCTCCTATGAACAGTAC.

This clone occurred a few times. Each gene name is a mouse one. The read ends 1 residue before the CDR3 terminus; that terminus is restored from the germline J gene. This rearrangement joins TRBV19 to TRBJ2-3, with TRBD1 identical over 12 bases. The CDR3 length is 16 residues. V shed 4 bases and J 2 bases; nucleotides not matched to a gene: 5. Germline V gene sequence: CDR1 FNHDT, CDR2 SITEND (reference sequence). CDR3 loop: CASSWDRGRDAETLYF. Incomplete CDR3 DNA: TGTGCCAGCAGTTGGGACAGGGGGCGCGATGCAGAAACGCTGTAT. Complete variable domain (other parts from reference TRBV19 and TRBJ2-3): GGIITQTPKFLIGQEGQKLTLKCQQNFNHDTMYWYRQDSGKGLRLIYYSITENDLQKGDLSEGYDASREKKSSFSLTVTSAQKNEMAVFLCASSWDRGRDAETLYFGSGTRLTVL.

This clone was counted between two and nine times. Genes and germline are mouse. The observed sequence ends 1 residue before the CDR3 terminus, with the missing tail filled in from the germline J gene. The rearrangement links TRBV26 to TRBJ2-4, with 10 bases aligning to TRBD2. Per the germline V gene, CDR1 is KGHPV and CDR2 is FQNQEV (reference sequence). The CDR3 covers 15 residues. V dropped 6 bases and J dropped 0; count of bases not matched to a gene: 3. Partial CDR3 DNA: TGTGCCAGCAGCCGGGACTGGGGTAGTCAAAACACCTTGTAC. This translates into CASSRDWGSQNTLY. The whole CDR3 protein is CASSRDWGSQNTLYF.